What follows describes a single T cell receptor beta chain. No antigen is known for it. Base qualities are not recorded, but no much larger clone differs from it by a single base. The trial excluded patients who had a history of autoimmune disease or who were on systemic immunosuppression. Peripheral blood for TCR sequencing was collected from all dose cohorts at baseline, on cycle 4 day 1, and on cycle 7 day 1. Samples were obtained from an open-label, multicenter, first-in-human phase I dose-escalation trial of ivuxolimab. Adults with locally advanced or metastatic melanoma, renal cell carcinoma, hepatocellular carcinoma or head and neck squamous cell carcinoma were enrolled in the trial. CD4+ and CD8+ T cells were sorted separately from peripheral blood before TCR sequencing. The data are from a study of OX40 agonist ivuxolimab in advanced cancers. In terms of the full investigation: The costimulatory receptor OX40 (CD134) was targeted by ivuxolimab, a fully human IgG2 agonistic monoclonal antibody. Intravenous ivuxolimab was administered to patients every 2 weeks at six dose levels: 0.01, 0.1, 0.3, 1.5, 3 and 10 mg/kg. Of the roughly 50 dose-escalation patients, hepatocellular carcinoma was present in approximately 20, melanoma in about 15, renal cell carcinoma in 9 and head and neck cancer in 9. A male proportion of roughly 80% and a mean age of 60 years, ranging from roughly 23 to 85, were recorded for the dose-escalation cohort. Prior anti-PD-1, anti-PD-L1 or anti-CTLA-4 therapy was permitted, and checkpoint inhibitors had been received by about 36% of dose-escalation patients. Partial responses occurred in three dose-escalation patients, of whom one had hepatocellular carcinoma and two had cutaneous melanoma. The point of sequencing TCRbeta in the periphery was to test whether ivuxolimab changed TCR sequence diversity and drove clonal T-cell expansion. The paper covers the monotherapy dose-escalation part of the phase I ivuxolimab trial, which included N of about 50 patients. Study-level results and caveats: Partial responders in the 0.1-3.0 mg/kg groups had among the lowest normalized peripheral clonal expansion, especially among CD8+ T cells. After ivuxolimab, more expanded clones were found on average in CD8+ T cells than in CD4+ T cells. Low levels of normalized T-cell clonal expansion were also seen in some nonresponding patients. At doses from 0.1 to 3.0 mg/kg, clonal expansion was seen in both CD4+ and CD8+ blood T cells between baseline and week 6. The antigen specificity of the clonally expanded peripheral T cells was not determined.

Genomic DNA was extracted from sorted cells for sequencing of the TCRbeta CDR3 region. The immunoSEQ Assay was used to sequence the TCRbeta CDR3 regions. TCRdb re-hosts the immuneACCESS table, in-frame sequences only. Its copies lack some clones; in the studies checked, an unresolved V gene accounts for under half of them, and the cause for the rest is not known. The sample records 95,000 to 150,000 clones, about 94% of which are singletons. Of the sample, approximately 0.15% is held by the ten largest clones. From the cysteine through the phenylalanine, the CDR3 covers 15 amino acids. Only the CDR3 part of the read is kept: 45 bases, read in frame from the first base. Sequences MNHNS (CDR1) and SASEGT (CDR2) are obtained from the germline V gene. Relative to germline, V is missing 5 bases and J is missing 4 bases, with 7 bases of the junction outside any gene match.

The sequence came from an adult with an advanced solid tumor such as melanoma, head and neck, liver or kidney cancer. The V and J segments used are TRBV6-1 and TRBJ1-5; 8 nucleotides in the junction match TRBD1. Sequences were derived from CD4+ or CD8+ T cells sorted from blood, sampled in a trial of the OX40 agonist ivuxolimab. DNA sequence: TGTGCCAGCAGTACAGGGGGATATCGAAATCAGCCCCAGCATTTT. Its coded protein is CASSTGGYRNQPQHF.